This T cell receptor beta chain was recovered during a study of CD8 T cells in Susac syndrome (dated by TCRdb to between 2018 and 2021). For the wider study: The study used repertoire sequencing to test whether antigen drove CD8+ T cell activation and differentiation in Susac syndrome. The clonality of the CD8+ T cell repertoire was compared across about a dozen healthy donors, around 14 Susac syndrome patients and roughly 16 multiple sclerosis patients.

RNA was extracted using the RNeasy kit, and about 0.5 to 1 ug of the RNA was reverse transcribed with random hexamers. TCR beta CDR3 regions were amplified with the immunoSEQ multiplex PCR assay covering 54 Vbeta and 13 Jbeta segments. PCR amplification bias was corrected by using a synthetic template baseline for primer optimization and computational correction. The paper's processing steps were these. Reads were annotated to V, D and J genes per IMGT and analyzed with immunoSEQ Analyzer, keeping only productive sequences. Clonality was calculated as one minus the Shannon entropy normalized by log2 of the number of productive unique sequences. Public and private clones were assessed among the 100 most prevalent clones of each patient and control. Susac-specific clones were defined as absent from healthy and MS cohorts, 850 to 1,300 published viral clones and other ImmuneACCESS disease sequences. The public reads were quality trimmed at Q25 with fastp and then assembled into clones with MiXCR by TCRdb, keeping productive beta chains. Identical CDR3 proteins give one entry, which carries the most common genes and DNA. TCRdb, rather than the study authors, made the V and J calls. This sample gives more than 130,000 distinct CDR3 sequences in total; 94% of them show up just once. The top ten clones comprise over 0.25% of the sample.

In regard to this clonotype: Its antigen has not been determined. No base quality values were provided; no much bigger clone lies one nucleotide off.

The CDR3 holds 14 amino acids from the cysteine to the phenylalanine. Left in the record is the CDR3 DNA by itself, 42 bases read in frame from the first base. V is cut back by 4 bases and J by 9 bases, with 9 bases in the junction unmatched. Broad study findings and their caveats: The number of individuals in the TCR sequencing and HLA analysis was recognized as being relatively small.

Peripheral blood CD8+ and CD4+ T cells from healthy donors, Susac syndrome patients and multiple sclerosis patients were profiled using high-throughput TCR beta sequencing. Healthy donors were included as age- and sex-matched controls. Bulk CD8+ and CD4+ T cells were purified magnetically by negative isolation, whereas CD8+ TEMRA cells were enriched by FACS. Blood was collected in EDTA tubes and processed within 24 hours, with PBMCs isolated through density gradient centrifugation. PBMCs destined for TCR sequencing were cryopreserved in liquid nitrogen and later thawed in a 37 °C water bath. The sorted or isolated CD4+, CD8+ and CD8+ TEMRA cells reached a purity of at least 90%.

The sequence was obtained from a human donor in good health. Input material: CD8+ T cells from PBMCs. The chain is made from TRBV12-3 or TRBV12-4 and TRBJ2-1; a stretch of 7 junction bases matches TRBD2. The base sequence is TGTGCCAGCAGTTCTGGACTAGTACCACTTGAGCAGTTCTTC. This codes for CASSSGLVPLEQFF.